What follows are 16 T cell receptor beta chains derived from one specimen sequenced in a study of shared clonotypes between healthy human individuals. The method was immunoSEQ multiplex PCR; TCRdb's version includes in-frame clones alone and lacks a portion of them. The sample gives more than 2 million clones, 93% of which show up once; roughly 1.7% is in the top ten. The naive CD8 fraction comprised CD45RO-negative cells positively selected for CCR7 and excluded terminally differentiated effector memory CD45RA+ cells. The sequenced material came from naive CD8+ T cells from PBMCs. Receptors originate from a man aged 18 to 30 in good health. Some clones in this sample may be carry-over from other donors' samples.

CDR3 coding DNA: TGTGCCAGCAGCCAAGAGCAGGGGGCCACCTACGAGCAGTACTTC. It specifies CASSQEQGATYEQYF. The V call is TRBV4-2, the J call TRBJ2-7; TRBD1 matches 8 bases. Germline V gives CDR1 LGHNA, CDR2 YNFKEQ. The V segment lost 0 bases and the J segment 2 bases; nucleotides outside the gene matches: 3. The CDR3 sequence is 15 residues long.

CDR3 sequence: CASSLNGEQFF. CDR3 nucleotide sequence: TGTGCCAGCAGTTTAAACGGTGAGCAGTTCTTC. This rearrangement joins TRBV27 to TRBJ2-1; D uncertain. CDR1 and CDR2 (germline): MNHEY, SMNVEV (reference sequence). The CDR3 contains 11 residues. V dropped 2 bases and J dropped 9 bases, with 5 bases sitting between them.

This clone is a singleton in its sample. V gene TRBV29-1 combines with J gene TRBJ1-2; D perhaps matches TRBD1 (6 bases). This CDR3 has 12 amino acids. V was cut by 6 bases and J by 3 bases, with 11 bases left in between. Germline values: CDR1 SQVTM, CDR2 ANQGSEA. The CDR3 nucleotides are TGCAGCGTGCGGGACATGGACTATGGCTACACCTTC. It encodes CSVRDMDYGYTF.

The chain combines TRBV6-1 with TRBJ2-7, with TRBD1 as a possible D gene (6 bases). Trimming shortened V by 5 bases and J by 7 bases, and 12 bases separated the two germline ends. Germline loops: CDR1 MNHNS, CDR2 SASEGT. This CDR3 comprises 12 residues. The CDR3 protein is CASSLPDSEQYF. CDR3 nucleotide sequence: TGTGCCAGCAGTCTACCGGACAGTGAGCAGTACTTC.

The CDR3 sequence is CASSQRLAGGEDTQYF. The CDR3 bases are TGTGCCAGCAGTCAAAGACTAGCGGGAGGTGAAGATACGCAGTATTTT. The chain joins TRBV28 to TRBJ2-3; 13 bases are a match to TRBD2. Germline lookup yields CDR1 MDHEN and CDR2 SYDVKM. The CDR3 covers 16 residues. Unmatched junction bases numbered 7, after V lost 5 bases and J lost 5 bases.

This chain connects TRBV5-1 to TRBJ1-1; D is ambiguous. This CDR3 comprises 14 residues. V was clipped by 2 bases and J by 0 bases, with 8 bases between them. Looked up from germline, CDR1 is SGHRS and CDR2 is YFSETQ. The DNA for the CDR3 is TGCGCCAGCAGCTTCGAGGATATGAACACTGAAGCTTTCTTT. Its protein product is CASSFEDMNTEAFF.

The V and J genes are TRBV5-6 and TRBJ2-7; D not resolved. This CDR3 has 16 residues. Germline assignment: CDR1 SGHDT and CDR2 YYEEEE. The ends were cut back, 4 bases at V and 0 bases at J, with 17 bases in the middle. The CDR3, as DNA: TGTGCCAGCAGCCGTACTCCGGACGGTCACTCCTACGAGCAGTACTTC. It is translated as CASSRTPDGHSYEQYF.

The chain links TRBV9 to TRBJ2-6; D not resolved. With 3 bases removed from V and 2 bases from J, the gap between germline ends came to 18 bases. CDR3 size: 18 residues. The germline V gene encodes CDR1 SGDLS and CDR2 YYNGEE. The CDR3 nucleotides read TGTGCCAGCAGCGGTAATAGGGCCCCTCCGCCTGGGGCCAACGTCCTGACTTTC. Encoded protein: CASSGNRAPPPGANVLTF.

This chain links TRBV27 with TRBJ2-3, with TRBD1 identical over 10 bases. Germline assignment: CDR1 MNHEY and CDR2 SMNVEV (reference sequence). With V trimmed by 2 bases and J by 4 bases, 12 bases remained unmatched. The CDR3 runs 18 residues. This chain's CDR3 is CASSLTTPGQGLSDTQYF. CDR3 in DNA: TGTGCCAGCAGTTTAACAACCCCGGGACAGGGGTTATCAGATACGCAGTATTTT.

This rearrangement joins TRBV6-5 to TRBJ1-2, with D perhaps TRBD1 (5 bases). CDR1 and CDR2 from the germline V gene are MNHEY and SVGAGI. CDR3 length: 16 amino acids. V shed 0 bases and J shed 8 bases, with 19 bases lying between them. The CDR3: CASSYSSWQGDRGYTF. DNA for the CDR3: TGTGCCAGCAGTTACTCGAGTTGGCAGGGAGATAGGGGCTACACCTTC.

The CDR3 region is CSTTTDYEQYF. CDR3 bases: TGCAGCACGACGACGGACTACGAGCAGTACTTC. The chain joins TRBV29-1 to TRBJ2-7; D ambiguous. Germline CDR1 and CDR2: SQVTM and ANQGSEA. The CDR3 runs 11 residues. V lost 8 bases to trimming and J lost 3 bases, with 11 bases between them.

A single count supports this clone. The genes are TRBV21-1 and TRBJ2-3; the table names TRBD2, a call not compared with the DNA. TRBV21-1 is deemed a pseudogene. The CDR3 loop spans 21 amino acids. CDR3 DNA sequence: TGTGCCAGCAGCAAAGAGTTGGGACTAGCGGGAAGATATACGTTCACAGATACGCAGTATTTT. Protein product: CASSKELGLAGRYTFTDTQYF.

This chain links TRBV4-3 with TRBJ2-6; no clear D gene. Deletions cut 0 bases from V and 3 bases from J, with 12 bases between. In germline, CDR1 is LGHNA, CDR2 YSLEER. This CDR3 comprises 17 residues. This CDR3 is CASSQDSWRGGANVLTF. CDR3 nucleotides: TGCGCCAGCAGCCAAGATTCGTGGCGCGGTGGGGCCAACGTCCTGACTTTC.

V usage is TRBV7-9 and J usage is TRBJ2-7, with no clear D. The V end lost 5 bases, the J end lost 5 bases, and 13 bases lay between the germline ends. Germline V gene sequence: CDR1 SEHNR, CDR2 FQNEAQ (reference sequence). This CDR3 spans 13 amino acids. CDR3 region: CASSPRLSDEQYF. For the CDR3, the DNA is TGTGCCAGCAGCCCCCGTTTGTCGGACGAGCAGTACTTC.

The genes are TRBV5-1 and TRBJ2-7; possible D gene TRBD2, 6 bases. Germline assignment: CDR1 SGHRS and CDR2 YFSETQ. Trimming left V 1 base short and J 3 bases short, with 11 bases between. This CDR3 is built from 14 residues. The CDR3 here is CASSLSGGHYEQYF. The CDR3 DNA is TGCGCCAGCAGCTTGTCCGGGGGTCACTACGAGCAGTACTTC.

The genes are TRBV14 and TRBJ1-5; D unresolved. V dropped 1 base and J dropped 9 bases, with 10 bases sitting between them. This CDR3 spans 13 amino acids. Looked up from germline, CDR1 is SGHDN and CDR2 is FVKESK. CDR3 residues: CASSQGSRGPQHF. For the CDR3, the DNA is TGTGCCAGCAGCCAAGGTTCGCGGGGGCCCCAGCATTTT. The full variable domain, its missing parts supplied by reference TRBV14 and TRBJ1-5, is EAGVTQFPSHSVIEKGQTVTLRCDPISGHDNLYWYRRVMGKEIKFLLHFVKESKQDESGMPNNRFLAERTGGTYSTLKVQPAELEDSGVYFCASSQGSRGPQHFGDGTRLSIL.